One sample yielded the 4 T cell receptor beta chains listed below, sequenced in a study of blood T cell repertoires in COVID-19. Data came from immunoSEQ multiplex PCR; TCRdb stores just in-frame clones and leaves some out. The sample records nearly 200,000 clones, roughly 90% being singletons. Sample: PBMCs or T cells enriched from blood (not recorded which). These receptors came from a woman aged 18-29 years who had recovered from COVID-19.

The J gene is TRBJ2-1, the V gene TRBV6-6; D unclear. The V end was cut by 5 bases, the J end by 4 bases, with 9 bases between. CDR1 and CDR2 from the germline V gene are MNHNY and SVGAGI (reference sequence). The CDR3 consists of 13 residues. CDR3 sequence reads: CASSLTPYNEQFF. CDR3 nucleotides: TGTGCCAGCAGTCTGACACCGTACAATGAGCAGTTCTTC.

The chain joins TRBV28 to TRBJ1-4, with D perhaps TRBD1 (5 bases). CDR3 size: 16 residues. Trimming shortened V by 5 bases and J by 5 bases, and 18 bases separated the two germline ends. Germline CDR1 reads MDHEN; CDR2 reads SYDVKM. CDR3 sequence reads: CASSTSIRVKNEKLFF. The CDR3 nucleotides are TGTGCCAGCAGTACCTCAATCAGGGTAAAGAATGAAAAACTGTTTTTT. Combining the CDR3 with reference TRBV28 and TRBJ1-4 gives the whole variable domain DVKVTQSSRYLVKRTGEKVFLECVQDMDHENMFWYRQDPGLGLRLIYFSYDVKMKEKGDIPEGYSVSREKKERFSLILESASTNQTSMYLCASSTSIRVKNEKLFFGSGTQLSVL.

The chain uses TRBV6-6 and TRBJ2-6; D remains ambiguous. The CDR3 loop spans 16 amino acids. V lost 6 bases and J 0 bases, leaving 12 bases between the germline ends. Germline assignment: CDR1 MNHNY and CDR2 SVGAGI (reference sequence). This chain's CDR3 is CASSPKLVSGANVLTF. CDR3 DNA sequence: TGTGCCAGCAGCCCTAAATTGGTCTCTGGGGCCAACGTCCTGACTTTC.

V gene TRBV20-1 combines with J gene TRBJ2-1; the match to TRBD2 covers 16 bases. Germline loops: CDR1 DFQATT, CDR2 SNEGSKA (reference sequence). Germline trimming cut 3 bases from V and 6 bases from J; bases unmatched to any gene: 8. The CDR3 contains 17 residues. The CDR3 protein is CSASAWGLAGGRNEQFF. The CDR3 DNA follows: TGCAGTGCTAGTGCCTGGGGACTAGCGGGGGGGCGCAATGAGCAGTTCTTC.